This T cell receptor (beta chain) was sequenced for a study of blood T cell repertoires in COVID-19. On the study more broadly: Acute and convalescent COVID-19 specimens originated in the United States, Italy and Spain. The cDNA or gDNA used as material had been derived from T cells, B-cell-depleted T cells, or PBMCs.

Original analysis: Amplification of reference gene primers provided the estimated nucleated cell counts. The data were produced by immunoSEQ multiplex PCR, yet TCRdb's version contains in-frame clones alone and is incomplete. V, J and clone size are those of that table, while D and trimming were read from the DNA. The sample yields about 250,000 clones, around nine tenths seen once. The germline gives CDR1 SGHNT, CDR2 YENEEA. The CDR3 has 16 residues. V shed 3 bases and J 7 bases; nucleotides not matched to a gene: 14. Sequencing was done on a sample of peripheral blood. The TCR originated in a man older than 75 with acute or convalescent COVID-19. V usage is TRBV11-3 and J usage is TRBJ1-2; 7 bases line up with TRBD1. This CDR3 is CASSLEQGTGEGGYTF. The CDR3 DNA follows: TGTGCCAGCAGCTTGGAACAAGGAACAGGGGAAGGTGGCTACACCTTC. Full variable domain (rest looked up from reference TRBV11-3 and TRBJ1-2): EAGVVQSPRYKIIEKKQPVAFWCNPISGHNTLYWYLQNLGQGPELLIRYENEEAVDDSQLPKDRFSAERLKGVDSTLKIQPAELGDSAVYLCASSLEQGTGEGGYTFGSGTRLTVV.